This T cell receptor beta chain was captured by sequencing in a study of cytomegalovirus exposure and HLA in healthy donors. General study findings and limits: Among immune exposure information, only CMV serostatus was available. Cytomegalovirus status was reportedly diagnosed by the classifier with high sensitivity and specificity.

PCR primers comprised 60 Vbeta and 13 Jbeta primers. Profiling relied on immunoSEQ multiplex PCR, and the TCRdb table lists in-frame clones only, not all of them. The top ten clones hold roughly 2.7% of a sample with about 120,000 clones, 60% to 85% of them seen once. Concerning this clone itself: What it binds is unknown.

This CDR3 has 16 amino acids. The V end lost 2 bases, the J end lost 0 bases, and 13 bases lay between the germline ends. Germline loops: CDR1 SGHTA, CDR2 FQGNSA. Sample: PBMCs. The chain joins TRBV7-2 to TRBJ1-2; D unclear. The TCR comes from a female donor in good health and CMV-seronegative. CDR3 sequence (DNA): TGTGCCAGCAGCTTAACTCGGCGGGTTTCTAACTATGGCTACACCTTC. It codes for CASSLTRRVSNYGYTF.